These 21 T cell receptor beta chains came from one sample sequenced in a study of human T cells and chemical hapten exposure. One entry per CDR3 protein, called by TCRdb with MiXCR from the RACE reads. The sample has 380,000 or so distinct CDR3 sequences, approximately 5.8% seen once; the top ten hold more than 8%. Time point in this sample: pre-sensitization, week 0. The treatment is: therapeutic diphenylcyclopropenone sensitization with weekly scalp DPC. Here the sequenced sample was whole blood, taken in connection with sensitization to the hapten diphenylcyclopropenone (DPC). The receptor set was obtained from a woman in her late teens or twenties with alopecia areata. Some clones in this sample may be carry-over from other donors' samples.

There are many counts of this clonotype. The chain carries TRBV7-8 and TRBJ1-1; D ambiguous. The CDR3 sequence is 14 residues long. Germline V gene data show CDR1 as SGHVS and CDR2 as FQNEAQ. Trimming pared 1 base from V and 4 bases from J, leaving 10 bases between. DNA of the CDR3: TGTGCCAGCAGCTTAGTCAGCTTGGCCACTGAAGCTTTCTTT. It specifies CASSLVSLATEAFF.

This clonotype has more than one count but fewer than ten. This rearrangement joins TRBV5-4 to TRBJ2-1, with D unresolved. CDR3 length: 15 amino acids. The V gene lost 4 bases and the J gene lost 4 bases, with 15 bases spanning the gap. From germline, CDR1 is SGHNT and CDR2 YYREEE (reference sequence). CDR3 residues: CASSPVGWGYNEQFF. The CDR3 bases are TGTGCCAGCAGCCCTGTTGGGTGGGGATACAATGAGCAGTTCTTC.

This clonotype occurred many times. This sequence joins TRBV6-1 and TRBJ2-3, with D tentatively TRBD2 (7 bases). Germline V CDR1 and CDR2: MNHNS, SASEGT. V was shortened by 4 bases and J by 8 bases, with 13 bases between the two germline ends. CDR3 length equals 13 residues. The CDR3 bases are TGTGCCAGCAGTGGGGGGGGGGCAAGTACGCAGTATTTT. Its translation is CASSGGGASTQYF.

This clonotype was detected ten times or more. V gene TRBV29-1 combines with J gene TRBJ2-2, with D hard to call. Germline CDR1 is SQVTM and CDR2 is ANQGSEA. Trimming left V 4 bases short and J 1 base short, with 10 bases between. The CDR3 is 14 residues long. For the CDR3, the DNA is TGCAGCGTTGTGCCGGGTCTGAACACCGGGGAGCTGTTTTTT. Protein product: CSVVPGLNTGELFF.

This clonotype was seen at least ten times. The genes are TRBV7-2 and TRBJ2-3; 8 bases agree with TRBD2. Per germline, CDR1 SGHTA and CDR2 FQGNSA. This CDR3 comprises 16 residues. The ends lost 2 bases at V and 5 bases at J; junction bases unmatched: 9. CDR3 DNA sequence: TGTGCCAGCAGCTTATTAGGACTAGCCGGAGAAGATACGCAGTATTTT. Its protein product is CASSLLGLAGEDTQYF.

This clonotype came up many times. V is TRBV5-4 and J is TRBJ1-1; tentatively, D is TRBD1 (6 bases). V dropped 1 base and J dropped 5 bases, with 9 bases sitting between them. CDR1 is SGHNT and CDR2 is YYREEE in the germline V gene (reference sequence). The CDR3 totals 13 residues. CDR3 in amino acids: CASSLKGGTEAFF. The CDR3 nucleotides read TGTGCCAGCAGCTTGAAAGGGGGAACTGAAGCTTTCTTT.

The table lists this clonotype with many counts. This chain joins TRBV25-1 and TRBJ2-1; 11 bases map to TRBD2. Germline V gene sequence: CDR1 MGHDK, CDR2 SYGVNS. J gave up 7 bases and V 3 bases, and 8 bases lay outside the gene matches. The CDR3 has 16 residues. The CDR3 protein is CASSESSGGLVNEQFF. The CDR3 bases are TGTGCCAGCAGTGAGTCTAGCGGGGGGCTAGTTAATGAGCAGTTCTTC.

This clonotype was seen only a few times. The J gene is TRBJ2-6, the V gene TRBV20-1, with D perhaps matching TRBD2 (6 bases). The CDR3 is made up of 14 amino acids. V gave up 6 bases and J gave up 1 base, with 10 bases separating them. CDR1 and CDR2 (germline): DFQATT, SNEGSKA (reference sequence). DNA for the CDR3: TGCAGTGCAACGGGGGAGTCTGGGGCCAACGTCCTGACTTTC. Translation: CSATGESGANVLTF.

This clonotype was counted many times. This chain uses TRBV20-1 with TRBJ2-7, with D perhaps TRBD1 or TRBD2 (5 bases each). Trimming took 3 bases from V and 1 from J, leaving 16 bases between them. CDR1 is DFQATT and CDR2 is SNEGSKA in the germline V gene (reference sequence). The CDR3 loop spans 15 amino acids. This CDR3 reads CSASRPRGPSYEQYF. The CDR3 nucleotides are TGCAGTGCTAGTCGACCAAGGGGACCGTCCTACGAGCAGTACTTC.

A few counts support this clonotype. The chain joins TRBV12-3 or TRBV12-4 to TRBJ1-4; TRBD1 might be the D (5 bases). The V end was cut by 6 bases, the J end by 2 bases, with 13 bases between. This CDR3 has 15 amino acids. CDR3 loop: CASSFGGGTNEKLFF. The CDR3, as DNA: TGTGCCAGCAGCTTTGGGGGAGGCACTAATGAAAAACTGTTTTTT.

This clonotype was recorded at least ten times. One junction end disagrees with the germline gene, perhaps due to a read error. The genes are TRBV7-7 and TRBJ1-1, with D possibly matching TRBD1 (5 bases). Germline CDR1 reads SSHAT; CDR2 reads FNYEAQ (reference sequence). CDR3 size: 13 residues. The CDR3 loop is CASSLKPGTEAFF. In DNA form, the CDR3 reads TGTGCTAGCAGCCTCAAACCAGGGACTGAAGCTTTCTTT.

This rearrangement joins TRBV10-2 to TRBJ1-1; a possible D gene is TRBD1 (5 bases). Germline loops: CDR1 WSHSY, CDR2 SAAADI. Deletions cut 7 bases from V and 0 bases from J, with 9 bases between. This CDR3 is built from 13 residues. CDR3: CASTGRMNTEAFF. DNA for the CDR3: TGCGCCAGCACAGGGCGGATGAACACTGAAGCTTTCTTT.

This clonotype has at least ten counts. The chain is built from TRBV6-6 and TRBJ1-5; no clear D. Germline CDR1 is MNHNY and CDR2 is SVGAGI (reference sequence). The CDR3 sequence is 13 residues long. Deletions cut 6 bases from V and 0 bases from J, with 6 bases between. The CDR3 DNA reads as TGTGCCAGCAGGACGGGTAGCAATCAGCCCCAGCATTTT. Its translation: CASRTGSNQPQHF.

There are many counts of this clonotype. The V and J genes are TRBV11-2 and TRBJ2-3, with 9 bases identical to TRBD2. CDR3 length: 16 amino acids. Looked up from germline, CDR1 is SGHAT and CDR2 is FQNNGV. V dropped 5 bases and J dropped 4; count of bases not matched to a gene: 10. The CDR3 reads CASSPQGGGAPDTQYF. The CDR3 DNA sequence: TGTGCCAGCAGCCCCCAGGGCGGGGGGGCTCCAGATACGCAGTATTTT.

V gene TRBV5-1 combines with J gene TRBJ2-6; 7 bases are shared with TRBD1. V lost 4 bases to trimming and J lost 6 bases; unmatched junction nucleotides: 13. CDR3 length: 17 amino acids. The V gene's germline CDR1 is SGHRS and CDR2 YFSETQ. In nucleotides, the CDR3 is TGCGCCAGCAGCCCGGGGACAGCCTCTGGGGCGGCCAACGTCCTGACTTTC. Translation gives CASSPGTASGAANVLTF. The whole variable domain, filled in from reference TRBV5-1 and TRBJ2-6, reads KAGVTQTPRYLIKTRGQQVTLSCSPISGHRSVSWYQQTPGQGLQFLFEYFSETQRNKGNFPGRFSGRQFSNSRSEMNVSTLELGDSALYLCASSPGTASGAANVLTFGAGSRLTVL.

This clonotype was observed a handful of times. The gene calls are TRBV12-3 or TRBV12-4 and TRBJ2-1; 8 positions match TRBD2. The CDR3 consists of 14 residues. The trim removed 6 bases at V and 4 bases at J, leaving 5 bases unmatched. The CDR3 is CASSLLAVYNEQFF. The CDR3 nucleotides are TGTGCCAGCAGCTTACTAGCGGTATACAATGAGCAGTTCTTC.

The sample holds many counts of this clonotype. The chain is built from TRBV5-4 and TRBJ1-6; 8 bases line up with TRBD1. The J segment lost 7 bases and the V segment lost 4 bases, leaving 1 base of the junction unmatched. Germline CDR1 is SGHNT and CDR2 is YYREEE (reference sequence). The CDR3 extends over 13 amino acids. CDR3 DNA sequence: TGTGCCAGCAGCCGGACAGGGAATTCACCCCTCCACTTT. This gives the protein CASSRTGNSPLHF.

This clonotype occurred many times. The chain recombines TRBV12-5 with TRBJ2-5, with a weak D call TRBD1 (6 bases). This CDR3 contains 16 residues. Trimming took 5 bases from V and 1 from J, leaving 17 bases between them. Germline CDR1 reads LGHNT; CDR2 reads FRNRAP. CDR3: CASGLGTSRGQETQYF. The CDR3 DNA is TGTGCTAGTGGTCTCGGGACATCGAGGGGCCAAGAGACCCAGTACTTC.

This clonotype was recorded a few times. V is TRBV7-8 and J is TRBJ1-5, with 7 bases that match TRBD1. The V gene's germline CDR1 is SGHVS and CDR2 FQNEAQ. This CDR3 has 16 amino acids. The trim removed 3 bases at V and 7 bases at J, leaving 12 bases unmatched. CDR3 protein: CASSLRMTGPRQPQHF. The DNA for the CDR3 is TGTGCCAGCAGCTTGAGAATGACAGGGCCGAGGCAGCCCCAGCATTTT.

The chain carries TRBV10-3 and TRBJ2-7; a possible D gene is TRBD1 (5 bases). Trimming stripped 4 bases from V and 5 bases from J, with 12 bases between. The germline V gene has CDR1 ENHRY and CDR2 SYGVKD. The length of the CDR3 is 13 residues. The CDR3 DNA reads TGTGCCATCAGTGTTCAGGGTAACCACGAGCAGTACTTC. Protein sequence: CAISVQGNHEQYF.

This clonotype was counted between two and nine times. This sequence joins TRBV29-1 and TRBJ1-1; D not certain. V gave up 1 base and J gave up 5 bases, with 17 bases separating them. The CDR3 extends over 15 amino acids. Germline lookup yields CDR1 SQVTM and CDR2 ANQGSEA. This chain's CDR3 is CSVEGGVGDRTEAFF. CDR3 DNA sequence: TGCAGCGTTGAAGGGGGAGTCGGGGATCGAACTGAAGCTTTCTTT.